The sequence of this T cell receptor beta chain was determined in a study of blood T cell repertoires in COVID-19 (dated by TCRdb to 2019 to 2021). Study-level background: Samples covering the acute and convalescent phases of COVID-19 were provided by collaborators in the United States, Italy and Spain. A freely available public database, intended as a resource for researchers studying the immune response to SARS-CoV-2, is where the repertoires were released. Subjects who had been exposed to COVID-19, were actively infected with it, or had recovered from it provided the deeply sampled blood TCRbeta repertoires that made up the dataset. The samples were drawn from the first 160 participants of the ongoing ImmuneRACE study and from 1,200 or so subjects provided by 6 global collaborators. Nearly every sample came with metadata listing a de-identified subject ID, COVID-19 status, age in years and sex. Where available, HLA class I and class II types were obtained from metadata supplied by the sample provider rather than from assay-based typing. The prospective study material was composed of cDNA or gDNA derived from T cells, B-cell-depleted T cells, or PBMCs. General findings and caveats noted by the study authors: How much clinical and demographic metadata was included differed by source and by participant, and the metadata was provided uncurated.

Collaborating institutions collected whole blood in K2EDTA tubes following their own protocols. For TCRbeta analysis, collaborator samples were shipped as frozen whole blood, as isolated PBMCs, or as DNA extracted from either sample type. TCRbeta CDR3 regions were amplified from genomic DNA using the immunoSEQ Assay, a bias-controlled multiplex PCR. The published analysis was carried out like this. Within the assay, amplification of reference gene primers was used to estimate how many nucleated cells each sample contained. To quantify the absolute abundance of each unique TCRbeta CDR3 rearrangement, sequence reads were collapsed and filtered. For each sample, productive Simpson clonality was calculated as the square root of Simpson's diversity index across productive rearrangements. What TCRdb holds here is the immuneACCESS table cut down to in-frame rearrangements. Part of the clones is not present; checked against another copy, under half of the missing clones reflect an unresolved V gene, and the others are unexplained. V and J calls and clone size are given by that table; D and trimming were obtained from the DNA. Present in this sample are 150,000 or so clones, about nine tenths of which were seen just once. Clones ranked in the top ten supply approximately 6.1% of the sample.

On this clone: The clone's antigen remains unknown. No base qualities exist here, and no much larger clone lies one base off it.

V and J lose 7 bases and 3 bases, and a span of 13 bases separates them. Its CDR3 holds 13 amino acids, cysteine through phenylalanine. Just CDR3 DNA is preserved here, 39 bases in frame from base 1. The rearranged chain carries TRBV12-3 or TRBV12-4 and TRBJ2-7; matching of 6 bases hints at TRBD1 as the D gene. The clonotype was recovered from an elderly man with acute or convalescent COVID-19. The sample comprised peripheral blood. CDR3 sequence: CASKLTGNYEQYF. In nucleotide form, the sequence is TGTGCCAGCAAATTAACAGGGAACTACGAGCAGTACTTC.